This entry lists 19 T cell receptor beta chains sequenced from one sample in a study of shared clonotypes between healthy human individuals. CD45RO negativity and positive selection for CCR7 defined naive CD8 cells, a population that excluded terminally differentiated effector memory CD45RA+ cells. Method: immunoSEQ multiplex PCR; TCRdb's copy keeps in-frame clones and lacks some. The data contain about 680,000 clones, about 90% of them singletons. The specimen sequenced was naive CD8+ T cells sorted from blood. The receptors derive from a man younger than 40 in good health.

The chain employs TRBV28 and TRBJ2-1, with a weak D call TRBD2 (5 bases). The CDR3 extends over 15 amino acids. Germline CDR1 and CDR2: MDHEN and SYDVKM. V was pared by 8 bases and J by 5 bases, with 19 bases between. The CDR3, as DNA: TGTGCCAGCTTCCCTCGGCTAGCACTGGACAATGAGCAGTTCTTC. This sequence encodes CASFPRLALDNEQFF.

By share, this clone counts as medium-sized. The limits of the CDR3 on the DNA are not certain, so only TCRdb's listed CDR3 is given. J is TRBJ1-1 and V is TRBV7-9. The CDR3 has 13 amino acids, counting both end residues. The germline CDR1 and CDR2 sequences are SEHNR and FQNEAQ (reference sequence). The chain's CDR3 is CASSFGPGVAAFF.

Regarding this clone: The same CDR3 arises from other DNA sequences in this sample as well. The chain joins TRBV5-1 to TRBJ2-3, with 9 bases that match TRBD2. Trimming took 0 bases from V and 0 from J; bases not matched to a gene: 2. The CDR3 sequence is 16 residues long. The germline V gene encodes CDR1 SGHRS and CDR2 YFSETQ. CDR3 residues: CASSLGLAASTDTQYF. The CDR3 nucleotides are TGCGCCAGCAGCTTGGGACTAGCGGCGAGCACAGATACGCAGTATTTT.

V is TRBV7-8 and J is TRBJ2-7; 11 bases fit TRBD1. The V gene end was trimmed by 4 bases and the J gene end by 7 bases; junction bases not matched to a gene: 9. Germline CDR1 SGHVS, CDR2 FQNEAQ. This CDR3 has 15 residues. DNA of the CDR3: TGTGCCAGCAGCTCCGGACAGGGGGCCATCCGGGAGCAGTACTTC. Translation gives CASSSGQGAIREQYF.

The chain links TRBV27 to TRBJ2-3; 9 nucleotides line up with TRBD2. V was pared by 3 bases and J by 8 bases, with 12 bases of the junction left unmatched. The CDR3 has 16 amino acids. CDR1 and CDR2 from the germline V gene are MNHEY and SMNVEV (reference sequence). The CDR3 reads CASSFVAGDIVVTQYF. The CDR3 DNA reads TGTGCCAGCAGTTTCGTAGCGGGAGATATAGTTGTTACGCAGTATTTT.

V and J are TRBV29-1 and TRBJ2-1; D possibly corresponds to TRBD2 (5 bases). Germline CDR1 SQVTM, CDR2 ANQGSEA. This CDR3 is built from 16 residues. Trimming left V 1 base short and J 0 bases short, with 13 bases between. The CDR3 DNA reads as TGCAGCGTTGAAGGCCATTTTACTAGCTCCTACAATGAGCAGTTCTTC. Protein sequence: CSVEGHFTSSYNEQFF.

Concerning this clone itself: In the same sample, other DNA sequences code for this CDR3. The rearrangement links TRBV14 to TRBJ2-5; D gene unclear. Trimming stripped 4 bases from V and 2 bases from J, with 8 bases between. This CDR3 spans 13 amino acids. The germline V gene has CDR1 SGHDN and CDR2 FVKESK. For the CDR3, the DNA is TGTGCCAGCAGCCCCGGAAGTCAAGAGACCCAGTACTTC. Amino acid sequence: CASSPGSQETQYF.

V and J are TRBV28 and TRBJ2-3; TRBD1 is a possible D gene (6 bases). Deletions cut 4 bases from V and 3 bases from J, with 17 bases between. This CDR3 comprises 16 residues. Germline values: CDR1 MDHEN, CDR2 SYDVKM. This CDR3 is CASSSKPTDRTDTQYF. CDR3 sequence (DNA): TGTGCCAGCAGTTCCAAGCCCACGGACAGAACAGATACGCAGTATTTT.

The genes are TRBV27 and TRBJ2-2; 11 bases map to TRBD2. V trimming: 5 bases; J trimming: 5 bases; junction bases outside the gene matches: 4. CDR3 length: 15 residues. Germline CDR1 reads MNHEY; CDR2 reads SMNVEV (reference sequence). The CDR3 DNA is TGTGCCAGCAGTCCACTAGCGGGGGAGACCGGGGAGCTGTTTTTT. Protein sequence: CASSPLAGETGELFF.

The chain carries TRBV27 and TRBJ2-7; D may be TRBD1 (6 bases). Germline CDR1 reads MNHEY; CDR2 reads SMNVEV (reference sequence). The CDR3 sequence is 13 residues long. The germline V and J ends were trimmed by 4 bases and 2 bases, with 9 bases remaining between them. In DNA, the CDR3 is TGTGCCAGCAGTTGGGGACAAGCCTACGAGCAGTACTTC. This sequence encodes CASSWGQAYEQYF.

The chain employs TRBV7-6 and TRBJ2-7; TRBD1 matches 7 bases. With V trimmed by 4 bases and J by 4 bases, 13 bases remained unmatched. CDR1 is SGHVS and CDR2 is FNYEAQ in the germline V gene. The CDR3 extends over 16 amino acids. For the CDR3, the DNA is TGTGCCAGCAGCTCAAGCCCGGGACAGATCCTATACGAGCAGTACTTC. Protein: CASSSSPGQILYEQYF. The full variable domain, completed using reference TRBV7-6 and TRBJ2-7, is GAGVSQSPRYKVTKRGQDVALRCDPISGHVSLYWYRQALGQGPEFLTYFNYEAQQDKSGLPNDRFSAERPEGSISTLTIQRTEQRDSAMYRCASSSSPGQILYEQYFGPGTRLTVT.

The chain uses TRBV9 and TRBJ2-7; 7 positions agree with TRBD2. The length of the CDR3 is 14 residues. J lost 0 bases, V lost 3 bases, and 3 bases had no gene match. The germline V gene encodes CDR1 SGDLS and CDR2 YYNGEE. The CDR3 bases are TGTGCCAGCAGCGACACGGGAGGCTCCTACGAGCAGTACTTC. This gives the protein CASSDTGGSYEQYF. The variable domain in full, with the rest retrieved from reference TRBV9 and TRBJ2-7, is DSGVTQTPKHLITATGQRVTLRCSPRSGDLSVYWYQQSLDQGLQFLIQYYNGEERAKGNILERFSAQQFPDLHSELNLSSLELGDSALYFCASSDTGGSYEQYFGPGTRLTVT.

The chain carries TRBV7-3 and TRBJ2-1; 9 bases fit TRBD2. Germline trimming cut 5 bases from V and 3 bases from J; bases unmatched to any gene: 17. This CDR3 has 19 amino acids. Germline CDR1 SGHTA, CDR2 FQGTGA. CDR3 in DNA: TGTGCCAGCAGCCCTATAAAGGATAGCGGGAGAACACGCTACAATGAGCAGTTCTTC. This translates into CASSPIKDSGRTRYNEQFF.

The V call is TRBV11-3, the J call TRBJ2-3; possibly TRBD1 for D (6 bases). This CDR3 region has 12 residues. Trimming shortened V by 7 bases and J by 3 bases, and 8 bases separated the two germline ends. CDR1 is SGHNT and CDR2 is YENEEA in the germline V gene. Here the CDR3 reads CASTGATDTQYF. The DNA for the CDR3 is TGTGCCAGCACAGGGGCGACAGATACGCAGTATTTT.

This rearrangement joins TRBV14 to TRBJ1-5; D remains unclear. Germline values: CDR1 SGHDN, CDR2 FVKESK. This CDR3 region has 13 residues. The ends were cut back, 4 bases at V and 1 base at J, with 5 bases in the middle. This chain's CDR3 is CASSPASNQPQHF. The DNA for the CDR3 is TGTGCCAGCAGCCCCGCAAGCAATCAGCCCCAGCATTTT.

The chain joins TRBV27 to TRBJ2-1; the match to TRBD1 covers 7 bases. This CDR3 comprises 16 residues. Per germline, CDR1 MNHEY and CDR2 SMNVEV (reference sequence). The junction had 9 bases not matched to a gene; V was cut back by 5 bases and J by 2 bases. CDR3 residues: CASSILGQGAYNEQFF. The CDR3 DNA reads TGTGCCAGCAGTATCTTAGGGCAGGGGGCCTACAATGAGCAGTTCTTC.

The CDR3 sequence is CASSLPGSTEAFF. CDR3 coding DNA: TGTGCCAGCAGCCTACCAGGGTCTACTGAAGCTTTCTTT. This chain joins TRBV14 and TRBJ1-1; a weak D match, TRBD1 (5 bases). CDR3 length: 13 residues. Trimming stripped 4 bases from V and 5 bases from J, with 11 bases between. Germline loops: CDR1 SGHDN, CDR2 FVKESK.

This clone was detected only a few times. The sample has other DNA sequences that encode this CDR3 too. The V call is TRBV28, the J call TRBJ2-3; 10 positions agree with TRBD2. The CDR3 has 15 residues. V trimming: 3 bases; J trimming: 1 base; junction bases outside the gene matches: 1. Looked up from germline, CDR1 is MDHEN and CDR2 is SYDVKM. The CDR3 DNA is TGTGCCAGCAGTTTGGGGACTAGCGGCACAGATACGCAGTATTTT. Residues: CASSLGTSGTDTQYF.

This chain links TRBV7-9 with TRBJ2-1, with D possibly being TRBD2 (6 bases). V was clipped by 0 bases and J by 2 bases, with 17 bases between them. The CDR3 is 18 residues long. The germline V gene encodes CDR1 SEHNR and CDR2 FQNEAQ (reference sequence). The CDR3 here is CASSLAGSHSPAYNEQFF. In nucleotides, the CDR3 is TGTGCCAGCAGCTTAGCCGGGAGTCACAGTCCGGCCTACAATGAGCAGTTCTTC.